The T cell receptor beta chain described here comes from a study of T cells in tuberculosis. The V end lost 10 bases, the J end lost 4 bases, and 8 bases lay between the germline ends. Germline values: CDR1 MDHEN, CDR2 SYDVKM. This CDR3 contains 11 residues. Specified time point: new active TB diagnosis, blood taken before or within 7 days of starting treatment. TCRdb keeps only in-frame clones here, not all; method: immunoSEQ multiplex PCR. The sample carries roughly 34,000 clones, roughly 87% recorded once. The chain uses TRBV28 and TRBJ2-1; D gene unclear. The TCR originated in an adult with tuberculosis. Sequences were derived from PBMCs, sampled at tuberculosis diagnosis. CDR3 sequence (DNA): TGTGCCACCCAAAATTACAATGAGCAGTTCTTC. It yields the protein CATQNYNEQFF.